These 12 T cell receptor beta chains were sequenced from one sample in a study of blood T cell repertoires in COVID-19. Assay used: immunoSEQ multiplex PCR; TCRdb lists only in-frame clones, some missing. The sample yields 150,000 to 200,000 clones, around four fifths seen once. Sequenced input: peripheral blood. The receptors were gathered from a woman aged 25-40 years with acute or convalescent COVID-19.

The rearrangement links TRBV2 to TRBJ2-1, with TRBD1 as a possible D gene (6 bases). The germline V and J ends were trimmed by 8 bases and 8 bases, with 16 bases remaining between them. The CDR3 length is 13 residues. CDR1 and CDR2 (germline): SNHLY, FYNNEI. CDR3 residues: CASSIQGAYEQFF. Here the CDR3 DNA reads TGTGCCAGCTCGATACAGGGTGCGTATGAGCAGTTCTTC. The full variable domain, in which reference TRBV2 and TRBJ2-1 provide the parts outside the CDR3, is EPEVTQTPSHQVTQMGQEVILRCVPISNHLYFYWYRQILGQKVEFLVSFYNNEISEKSEIFDDQFSVERPDGSNFTLKIRSTKLEDSAMYFCASSIQGAYEQFFGPGTRLTVL.

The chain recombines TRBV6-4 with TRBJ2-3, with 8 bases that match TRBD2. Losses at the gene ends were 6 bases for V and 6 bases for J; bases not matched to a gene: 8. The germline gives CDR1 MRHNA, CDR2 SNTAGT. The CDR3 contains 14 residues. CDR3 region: CASRGAGVGDTQYF. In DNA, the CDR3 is TGTGCCAGCAGAGGAGCGGGAGTCGGGGATACGCAGTATTTT.

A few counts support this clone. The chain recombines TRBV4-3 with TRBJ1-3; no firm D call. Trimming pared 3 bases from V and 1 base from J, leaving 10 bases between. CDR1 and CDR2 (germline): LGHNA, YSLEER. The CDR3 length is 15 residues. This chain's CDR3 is CASSHSGASGNTIYF. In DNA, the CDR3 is TGCGCCAGCAGCCATTCGGGAGCTTCTGGAAACACCATATATTTT.

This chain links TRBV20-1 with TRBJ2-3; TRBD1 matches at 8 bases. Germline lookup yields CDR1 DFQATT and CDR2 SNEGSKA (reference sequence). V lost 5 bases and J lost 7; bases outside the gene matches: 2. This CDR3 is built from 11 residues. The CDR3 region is CSARQGNTQYF. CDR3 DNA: TGCAGTGCTCGACAGGGGAATACGCAGTATTTT.

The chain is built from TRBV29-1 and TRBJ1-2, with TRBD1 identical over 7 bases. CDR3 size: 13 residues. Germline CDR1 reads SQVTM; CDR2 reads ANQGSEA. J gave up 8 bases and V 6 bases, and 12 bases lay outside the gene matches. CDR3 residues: CSVLGGRAGGYTF. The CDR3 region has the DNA TGCAGCGTACTAGGGGGCAGGGCTGGCGGCTACACCTTC.

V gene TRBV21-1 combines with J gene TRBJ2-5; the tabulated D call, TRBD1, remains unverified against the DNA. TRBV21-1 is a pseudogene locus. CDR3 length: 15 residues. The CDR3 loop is CASSKEGRGQETQYF. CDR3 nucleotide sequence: TGTGCCAGCAGCAAAGAAGGAAGGGGGCAAGAGACCCAGTACTTC.

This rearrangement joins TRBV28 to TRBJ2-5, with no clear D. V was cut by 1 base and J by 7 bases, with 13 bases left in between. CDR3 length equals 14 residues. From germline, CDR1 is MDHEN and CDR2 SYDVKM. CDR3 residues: CASSLFPVPGTQYF. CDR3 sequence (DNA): TGTGCCAGCAGTTTATTCCCAGTCCCAGGGACCCAGTACTTC. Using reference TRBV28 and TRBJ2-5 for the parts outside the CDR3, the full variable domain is DVKVTQSSRYLVKRTGEKVFLECVQDMDHENMFWYRQDPGLGLRLIYFSYDVKMKEKGDIPEGYSVSREKKERFSLILESASTNQTSMYLCASSLFPVPGTQYFGPGTRLLVL.

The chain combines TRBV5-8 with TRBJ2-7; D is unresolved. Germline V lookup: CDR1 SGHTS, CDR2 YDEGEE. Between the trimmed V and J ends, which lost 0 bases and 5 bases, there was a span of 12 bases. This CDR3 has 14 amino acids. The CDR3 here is CASSLGVLGDEQYF. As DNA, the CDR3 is TGTGCCAGCAGCTTGGGGGTTCTCGGAGACGAGCAGTACTTC.

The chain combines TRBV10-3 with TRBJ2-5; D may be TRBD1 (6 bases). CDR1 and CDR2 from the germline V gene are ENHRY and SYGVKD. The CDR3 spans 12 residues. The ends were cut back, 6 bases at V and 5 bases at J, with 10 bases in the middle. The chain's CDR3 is CAISEQGETQYF. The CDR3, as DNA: TGTGCCATCAGCGAGCAGGGGGAGACCCAGTACTTC.

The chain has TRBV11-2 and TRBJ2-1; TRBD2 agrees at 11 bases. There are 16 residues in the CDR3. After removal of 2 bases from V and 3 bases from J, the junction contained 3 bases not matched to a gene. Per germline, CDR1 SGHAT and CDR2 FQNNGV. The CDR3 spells CASSLLAGGGYNEQFF. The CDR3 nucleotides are TGTGCCAGCAGCTTACTAGCGGGGGGAGGCTACAATGAGCAGTTCTTC.

CDR3 bases: TGTGCCAACCTGAAAGACACCGACACACTCGGCTACGAGCAGTACTTC. It translates to CANLKDTDTLGYEQYF. The chain has TRBV9 and TRBJ2-7, with D unresolved. Germline V gives CDR1 SGDLS, CDR2 YYNGEE. CDR3 length: 16 amino acids. The V end lost 9 bases, the J end lost 3 bases, and 25 bases lay between the germline ends.

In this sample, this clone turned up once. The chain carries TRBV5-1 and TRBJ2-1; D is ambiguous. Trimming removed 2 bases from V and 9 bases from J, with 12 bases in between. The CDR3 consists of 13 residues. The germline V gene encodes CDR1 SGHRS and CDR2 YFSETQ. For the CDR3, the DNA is TGCGCCAGCAGCTTAGCCTCAAGAGGTGAGCAGTTCTTC. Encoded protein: CASSLASRGEQFF.